What follows are 7 T cell receptor beta chains derived from one specimen sequenced in a study of early T cells in non-severe SARS-CoV-2 infection. Each CDR3 protein is one row after TCRdb ran MiXCR on the 5' RACE reads. The sample lists tens of thousands of distinct CDR3 sequences; 9% to 15% were seen once. Specimen: whole blood. All receptors derive from an adult who was a healthcare worker with PCR-confirmed SARS-CoV-2 infection or an uninfected control (not recorded which).

This chain links TRBV7-9 with TRBJ1-2; D is ambiguous. V was cut by 1 base and J by 1 base, with 7 bases left in between. The CDR3 sequence is 14 residues long. Germline V CDR1 and CDR2: SEHNR, FQNEAQ (reference sequence). CDR3 nucleotides: TGTGCCAGCAGCTTAGTGGGCAATAACTATGGCTACACCTTC. Protein sequence: CASSLVGNNYGYTF.

This chain joins TRBV18 and TRBJ2-7; D is undetermined. The CDR3 runs 13 residues. In germline, CDR1 is KGHSH, CDR2 LQKENI. V lost 3 bases and J lost 1, with 7 bases in between. The CDR3 sequence is CASSPFGSYEQYF. CDR3 DNA sequence: TGTGCCAGCTCACCTTTCGGATCCTACGAGCAGTACTTC.

This clonotype was seen many times. V is TRBV6-1 and J is TRBJ1-6; D gene unclear. Per germline, CDR1 MNHNS and CDR2 SASEGT. Trimming cost V 1 base and J 8 bases, with 18 bases left between them. This CDR3 contains 17 residues. This CDR3 reads CASSEDYGGRFDSPLHF. The CDR3, as DNA: TGTGCCAGCAGTGAAGATTACGGAGGGCGGTTCGATTCACCCCTCCACTTT.

In its sample, this clonotype was seen once. The chain is built from TRBV10-1 and TRBJ2-3; TRBD1 aligns across 7 bases. V lost 5 bases and J lost 3; bases outside the gene matches: 8. Germline-derived CDR1 and CDR2 are WNHNN and SYGVQD (reference sequence). The length of the CDR3 is 15 residues. The CDR3 is CASSLSSGGTDTQYF. CDR3 bases: TGCGCCAGCAGTCTATCATCAGGGGGTACAGATACGCAGTATTTT.

This clonotype was recorded a few times. The rearrangement uses TRBV6-6 and TRBJ1-2, with TRBD1 matching 7 bases. Germline V CDR1 and CDR2: MNHNY, SVGAGI (reference sequence). V lost 7 bases, J lost 2 bases, and 4 bases stayed unmatched. The CDR3 has 13 amino acids. Written as DNA, the CDR3 is TGTGCCAGCAACAGGGGATTGAACTATGGCTACACCTTC. It translates to CASNRGLNYGYTF.

The chain joins TRBV5-1 to TRBJ1-5; D gene uncertain. CDR3 length: 15 residues. Deletions cut 0 bases from V and 3 bases from J, with 10 bases between. Germline V lookup: CDR1 SGHRS, CDR2 YFSETQ. The CDR3 loop is CASSLDGRANQPQHF. CDR3 coding DNA: TGCGCCAGCAGCTTGGATGGGCGCGCCAATCAGCCCCAGCATTTT.

This clonotype was recorded once. An end of the junction differs from the germline gene, which may be a read error. The rearrangement joins TRBV6-2 or TRBV6-3 to TRBJ2-7; 8 nucleotides align to TRBD1. Germline-derived CDR1 and CDR2 are MNHEY and SVGEGT. CDR3 size: 17 residues. The CDR3 region has the DNA TGTGCCAGCAGTCACTCCACAATGGACAGGGTGCGGTACGAGCAGTACTTC. Translation: CASSHSTMDRVRYEQYF.